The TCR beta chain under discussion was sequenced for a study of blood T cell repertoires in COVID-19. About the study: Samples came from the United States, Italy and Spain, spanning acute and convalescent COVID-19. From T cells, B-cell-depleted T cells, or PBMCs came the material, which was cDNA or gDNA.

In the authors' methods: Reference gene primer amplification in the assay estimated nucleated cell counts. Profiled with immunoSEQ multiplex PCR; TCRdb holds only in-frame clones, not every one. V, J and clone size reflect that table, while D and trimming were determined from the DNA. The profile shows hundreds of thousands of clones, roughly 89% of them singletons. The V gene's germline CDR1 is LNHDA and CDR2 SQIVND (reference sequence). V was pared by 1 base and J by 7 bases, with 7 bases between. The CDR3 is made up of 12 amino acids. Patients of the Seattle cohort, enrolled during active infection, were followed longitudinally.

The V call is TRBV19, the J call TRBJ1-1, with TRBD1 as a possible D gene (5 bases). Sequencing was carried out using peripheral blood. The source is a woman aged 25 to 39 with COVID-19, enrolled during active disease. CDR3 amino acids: CASSIGQLEAFF. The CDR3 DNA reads TGTGCCAGTAGTATAGGACAGCTTGAAGCTTTCTTT.